The T cell receptor (beta chain) under discussion was sequenced for a study of CD8+CD57+ T cells in acquired aplastic anemia. The germline gives CDR1 SEHNR, CDR2 FQNEAQ (reference sequence). CDR3 length: 15 residues. V trimming: 5 bases; J trimming: 3 bases; junction bases outside the gene matches: 9. A few counts support this clonotype. Selection for sequencing was limited to patients who had shown CD8+CD57+ cell expansion by flow cytometry. Both TCR beta VDJ combination and CDR3 sequence profiling were carried out. Genomic DNA was the template for this profiling. MiXCR, run by TCRdb on the reads, gives a single entry per CDR3 protein. In the table there are approximately 150,000 distinct CDR3 sequences, 71% of which are singletons.

This receptor was obtained from a human donor with aplastic anemia. The rearrangement joins TRBV7-9 to TRBJ2-5; 7 bases are a match to TRBD1. The sample comprised sorted CD4+, CD8+, or CD8+CD57+ T cells (not recorded which) from PBMCs. The CDR3 bases are TGTGCCAGCAGCCACACGACAGGGATAGAAGAGACCCAGTACTTC. Its protein product is CASSHTTGIEETQYF.